The clone carrying this T cell receptor (beta chain) showed up many times. The antigen remains undetermined. The data were obtained in a study of Graves' ophthalmopathy and Graves' hyperthyroidism. The study, taken as a whole, reports: Progression of ophthalmopathy was predicted by the model with 65% to 71% sensitivity and under 75% specificity. Ophthalmopathy was separated from stable hyperthyroidism by a 13-signature model with 87.88% sensitivity and around 81% specificity.

The sequenced template was RNA, covering the TCR beta CDR3 region. The library came from an HTBI-primed first-round RT-PCR and a second-round multiplex PCR. Each CDR3 protein gets one entry after TCRdb re-called the multiplex PCR reads with MiXCR. The sample carries roughly 230,000 distinct CDR3 sequences, 20% to 25% recorded once. The CDR3 spans 15 residues. Germline lookup yields CDR1 SGHVS and CDR2 FNYEAQ. V gave up 5 bases and J gave up 6 bases, with 20 bases separating them. Other autoimmune diseases, uncontrolled infections, pregnancy or lactation ruled patients out of participation. Sequenced: peripheral blood. The TCR sequence derives from a woman between 50 and 59 years old with Graves' ophthalmopathy. This chain joins TRBV7-6 and TRBJ2-7; no reliable D call. CDR3 in amino acids: CASSQNAGTGGEQYF. DNA of the CDR3: TGTGCCAGCAGCCAAAATGCAGGCACGGGCGGCGAGCAGTACTTC.